This TCR beta chain came from a study of CD4 T cells in relation to SARS-CoV-2 and coronaviruses. Study-wide context: After around 10 days of antigen culture, PBMC TCR beta CDR3s were sequenced. The restricting HLA molecule for shared crossreactive spike epitopes was mapped.

Measured with immunoSEQ multiplex PCR; TCRdb has only the in-frame clones, and not every one. Among approximately 25,000 clones listed, around four fifths were seen once. The trim removed 4 bases at V and 0 bases at J, leaving 7 bases unmatched. Per germline, CDR1 SGHRS and CDR2 YFSETQ. The CDR3 spans 16 residues. Unexposed donor CD4+ T cells date from 2011-2018, before the COVID-19 pandemic. Isolation of CD4+ T cells took place after approximately 11 days in culture. As cell numbers allowed, unexposed-donor CD4+ T cells faced SARS-CoV-2 S/N and four cold-coronavirus spikes. PBMCs were plated at about 2 million per well in IL-2-containing medium. This clone has just a few counts. What it binds is not known.

This chain connects TRBV5-1 to TRBJ1-1, with 9 nucleotides matching TRBD1. The sequence came from a human donor in good health. The specimen was CD4+ T cells from PBMCs, cultured in vitro. CDR3 bases: TGCGCCAGCAGCCCTGGACAGGGGAAGATGAACACTGAAGCTTTCTTT. It encodes CASSPGQGKMNTEAFF.